This TCR beta chain was recorded in a study of post-analysis software for immune sequencing data (dated by TCRdb to the mid-2010s). About the full investigation: Recorded disease courses included relapsing-remitting, secondary progressive and progressive-relapsing multiple sclerosis, with some patients lacking subtype annotation. The patient repertoires were compared against around 11 previously published healthy control repertoires obtained from donors aged 6 to 25 years. A subset of samples was prepared in parallel using single-end sample barcoding, then pooled and co-amplified after Illumina adapter ligation.

The CDR3 contains 16 residues, cysteine and phenylalanine counted. Just CDR3 DNA is preserved here, 48 bases in frame from base 1. V and J are trimmed by 7 bases and 3 bases, and the gene matches miss 12 bases of the junction. From the germline V gene (reference sequence), CDR1 is MNHNY and CDR2 is SVGAGI. Notes on this clonotype: Its recognized antigen is unknown. Base quality data are lacking; no much larger clone is found one base away.

Interpreted using the paper, the time point label stands for: second blood draw from one MS patient after hematopoietic stem cell transplantation. To demonstrate the VDJtools post-analysis software, TCR beta repertoires were profiled from the peripheral blood of about 14 young patients with multiple sclerosis. Multiple sclerosis patients were children and adolescents aged 6 to 15 years. Receptors were amplified or captured by PCR. Instrument used: Illumina HiSeq 2500. Unique molecular identifiers were incorporated into TCR beta cDNA libraries to reduce PCR and sequencing biases. Every 1 to 10 million input T cells yielded approximately 500,000 cDNA molecules, meaning each molecule approximated one T cell. Patient libraries were prepared and sequenced with the same protocol used for the earlier healthy control dataset. Within a given batch, samples were prepared together, multiplexed and sequenced on the same HiSeq lane. Per the original workflow: MIGEC handled the raw barcoded reads, throwing out single-read molecular identifier groups before consensus assembly and CDR3 extraction. VDJtools was used for post-analysis of the clonotype tables, with diversity normalized by down-sampling every dataset to the smallest sample size. Repertoire overlap clustering matched CDR3 amino acid but not nucleotide sequences to correct batch-related cross-sample contamination. In TCRdb, the public reads were trimmed at Q25 with fastp and aligned with MiXCR, with productive beta chains retained. CDR3 protein duplicates are merged, each entry listing the most common genes and DNA. TCRdb, rather than the study authors, made the V and J calls. The sample records 150,000 or so distinct CDR3 sequences, roughly 40% of which are singletons. Of the sample, roughly 28% is held by the ten largest clones.

Overall study results and their limits: Four or five TRBV segments, including TRBV5-6, TRBV5-1 and TRBV20-1, were significantly more frequent in patients than controls. Significantly lower normalized Chao1 diversity was found in multiple sclerosis patients than in controls, suggesting substantial peripheral T-cell clonal expansion. The control group was slightly older than the multiple sclerosis patient group. Strong co-clustering of samples prepared in the same batch was shown by direct clustering with F measure, prompting a batch-effect correction.

This specimen consisted of blood, obtained after autologous hematopoietic stem cell transplantation. The receptor comes from a girl between 10 and 17 years old with multiple sclerosis. Donor details come from another sample of the same person, matched by shared clones. The chain is assembled from TRBV6-6 and TRBJ2-5, with TRBD1 identical over 9 junction bases. The DNA sequence reads TGTGCCAGCACCATTTTAACTGGGACAGGGAAAGAGACCCAGTACTTC. It translates to CASTILTGTGKETQYF.